A selection of T cell receptor beta chains follows, all from one sample in a study of cytomegalovirus exposure and HLA in healthy donors. TCRdb keeps only in-frame clones here, not all; method: immunoSEQ multiplex PCR. The table has about 190,000 clones, around 73% seen once. The sample taken for sequencing was PBMCs. These receptor sequences come from a young woman in good health and CMV-seropositive. Each CDR3 is given with its conserved first and last residue. D genes are given only for firm matches. Where a row states a size, it is once, few, many or the class of an expanded clone; other rows omit it.

abundance,j_gene,d_gene,v_gene,CDR3aa,CDR3nt
-,TRBJ2-7,TRBD1,TRBV28,CASSGTARGTYEQYF,TGTGCCAGCAGCGGAACGGCCAGGGGGACCTACGAGCAGTACTTC
-,TRBJ2-4,-,TRBV18,CASSPGQLAKNIQYF,TGTGCCAGCTCACCAGGGCAACTAGCCAAAAACATTCAGTACTTC
-,TRBJ2-7,-,TRBV9,CASSVEGQSSYEQYF,TGTGCCAGCAGCGTAGAAGGACAGAGCTCCTACGAGCAGTACTTC
few,TRBJ2-6,-,TRBV28,CASNGQLNSGANVLTF,TGTGCCAGCAATGGACAGCTAAATTCTGGGGCCAACGTCCTGACTTTC
once,TRBJ2-1,-,TRBV28,CASRMRNNEQFF,TGTGCCAGCAGGATGCGTAACAATGAGCAGTTCTTC
-,TRBJ2-3,-,TRBV6-5,CASSYRGGRAADTQYF,TGTGCCAGCAGTTACCGCGGAGGACGGGCGGCAGATACGCAGTATTTT
-,TRBJ2-7,-,TRBV9,CASSVDGGNDEQYF,TGTGCCAGCAGCGTAGATGGAGGTAACGACGAGCAGTACTTC
-,TRBJ2-3,-,TRBV5-4,CASSFTLGADTQYF,TGTGCCAGCAGCTTTACCCTAGGGGCAGATACGCAGTATTTT
-,TRBJ2-2,-,TRBV19,CASSIYRGTGELFF,TGTGCCAGTAGTATATATAGGGGAACCGGGGAGCTGTTTTTT
-,TRBJ2-5,-,TRBV18,CASSPAETQYF,TGTGCCAGCTCACCTGCGGAGACCCAGTACTTC
-,TRBJ2-5,TRBD2,TRBV7-2,CASSLGLAGGEETQYF,TGTGCCAGCAGCCTCGGACTAGCGGGGGGCGAAGAGACCCAGTACTTC
-,TRBJ2-5,TRBD1,TRBV10-3,CAIGGQGKQTQYF,TGTGCCATCGGGGGACAGGGGAAACAGACCCAGTACTTC
-,TRBJ1-1,-,TRBV7-8,CASSANRQVLPEAFF,TGTGCCAGCAGCGCAAATAGACAGGTCCTCCCGGAAGCTTTCTTT
-,TRBJ1-1,TRBD1,TRBV7-8,CASSRDPGGGNTEAFF,TGTGCCAGCAGCCGAGACCCAGGGGGCGGGAACACTGAAGCTTTCTTT
-,TRBJ2-7,TRBD2,TRBV28,CASRRGLAGTYEQYF,TGTGCCAGCAGAAGGGGACTAGCGGGGACCTACGAGCAGTACTTC
-,TRBJ2-7,TRBD1,TRBV7-9,CASSSGQAEQYF,TGTGCCAGCAGCTCCGGACAGGCCGAGCAGTACTTC
once,TRBJ1-2,TRBD1,TRBV10-3,CAIGQPRDRSLDYGYTF,TGTGCCATCGGCCAACCACGGGACAGGTCGCTGGACTATGGCTACACCTTC
-,TRBJ1-2,TRBD1,TRBV7-3,CASSSQGASGYTF,TGTGCCAGCAGCTCACAGGGGGCAAGTGGCTACACCTTC
few,TRBJ1-4,-,TRBV6-5,CASRLTRTNEKLFF,TGTGCCAGCAGACTGACACGAACTAATGAAAAACTGTTTTTT
-,TRBJ2-7,TRBD1,TRBV7-8,CASSLMGTGTHEQYF,TGTGCCAGCAGCTTAATGGGGACAGGGACACACGAGCAGTACTTC
-,TRBJ2-1,-,TRBV9,CASGGLAYNEQFF,TGTGCCAGCGGAGGGCTAGCCTACAATGAGCAGTTCTTC
-,TRBJ2-6,-,TRBV30,CAWSRGTAGANVLTF,TGTGCCTGGAGTCGGGGGACAGCTGGGGCCAACGTCCTGACTTTC
-,TRBJ1-4,-,TRBV4-1,CASSQGGRPGKLFF,TGCGCCAGCAGCCAGGGGGGACGACCCGGAAAACTGTTTTTT
few,TRBJ1-2,TRBD1,TRBV27,CASGGWGGTVYGYTF,TGTGCCAGCGGGGGGTGGGGCGGGACAGTCTATGGCTACACCTTC
-,TRBJ1-1,TRBD1,TRBV5-1,CASSRGQAEAFF,TGCGCCAGCAGCCGGGGACAGGCTGAAGCTTTCTTT
-,TRBJ2-3,TRBD2,TRBV4-1,CATSRLAASTDTQYF,TGCGCCACCTCAAGACTAGCGGCTAGCACAGATACGCAGTATTTT
-,TRBJ2-1,TRBD2,TRBV7-3,CASSLISGGRNEQFF,TGTGCCAGCAGCTTAATCAGCGGGGGCCGCAATGAGCAGTTCTTC
-,TRBJ2-4,-,TRBV5-4,CASSRESRGAKNIQYF,TGTGCCAGCAGCCGAGAATCGAGGGGGGCCAAAAACATTCAGTACTTC
-,TRBJ2-1,-,TRBV5-4,CASSRWTGAYNEQFF,TGTGCCAGCAGCCGCTGGACGGGGGCCTACAATGAGCAGTTCTTC
-,TRBJ2-1,-,TRBV6-4,CASSEQGWSDEQFF,TGTGCCAGCAGTGAACAGGGTTGGTCGGATGAGCAGTTCTTC
-,TRBJ2-1,-,TRBV7-9,CASSLGLANEQFF,TGTGCCAGCAGCTTAGGATTAGCGAACGAGCAGTTCTTC
-,TRBJ1-1,-,TRBV27,CASSLDRWNRNTEAFF,TGTGCCAGCAGTTTAGACAGGTGGAACCGTAACACTGAAGCTTTCTTT
-,TRBJ2-1,TRBD2,TRBV29-1,CSVEGQRGVDNEQFF,TGCAGCGTTGAAGGCCAGCGGGGGGTCGACAATGAGCAGTTCTTC
-,TRBJ2-7,-,TRBV7-2,CASSLAYYEQYF,TGTGCCAGCAGCTTAGCTTACTACGAGCAGTACTTC
-,TRBJ2-3,TRBD1,TRBV4-3,CASSRTAGTGRTDTQYF,TGCGCCAGCAGCCGAACCGCCGGGACAGGGCGCACAGATACGCAGTATTTT
-,TRBJ2-2,-,TRBV18,CASSPRGAGELFF,TGTGCCAGCTCACCCCGTGGAGCCGGGGAGCTGTTTTTT
-,TRBJ1-2,TRBD1,TRBV6-1,CASTGQASNYGYTF,TGTGCCAGCACGGGACAGGCGTCTAACTATGGCTACACCTTC
few,TRBJ2-1,-,TRBV14,CASSQDGRNEQFF,TGTGCCAGCAGCCAAGATGGGAGGAATGAGCAGTTCTTC
-,TRBJ1-3,-,TRBV7-4,CASSLELAAGNTIYF,TGTGCCAGCAGCTTAGAGCTCGCGGCAGGAAACACCATATATTTT
-,TRBJ2-1,TRBD1,TRBV7-3,CASSISGGTYNEQFF,TGTGCCAGCAGCATCTCAGGGGGCACCTACAATGAGCAGTTCTTC
-,TRBJ1-5,-,TRBV4-3,CASSQGLSDGNQPQHF,TGCGCCAGCAGCCAAGGACTTTCGGATGGCAATCAGCCCCAGCATTTT
-,TRBJ1-5,-,TRBV7-9,CASSLRGSNQPQHF,TGTGCCAGCAGCTTAAGAGGGAGCAATCAGCCCCAGCATTTT
-,TRBJ1-2,TRBD1,TRBV5-6,CASSFGTGYNYGYTF,TGTGCCAGCAGCTTCGGGACAGGCTATAACTATGGCTACACCTTC
-,TRBJ2-5,-,TRBV7-3,CASSPLGGGAGETQYF,TGTGCCAGCAGTCCCTTGGGTGGGGGGGCCGGTGAGACCCAGTACTTC
-,TRBJ2-3,TRBD1,TRBV5-6,CASSLRQGAVDTQYF,TGTGCCAGCAGCTTAAGGCAGGGGGCAGTAGATACGCAGTATTTT
-,TRBJ2-5,-,TRBV7-2,CASSLRGAETQYF,TGTGCCAGCAGCCTACGGGGGGCGGAGACCCAGTACTTC
-,TRBJ2-7,-,TRBV29-1,CSVEEDRDEQYF,TGCAGCGTTGAAGAGGATCGGGACGAGCAGTACTTC
-,TRBJ2-1,-,TRBV7-2,CASSSRAHTGNEQFF,TGTGCCAGCAGCTCCAGGGCCCACACTGGCAATGAGCAGTTCTTC
-,TRBJ2-1,TRBD2,TRBV6-5,CASRPGTSGENEQFF,TGTGCCAGCAGACCCGGGACTAGCGGGGAGAATGAGCAGTTCTTC
-,TRBJ1-5,-,TRBV15,CATSPRAQGYQPQHF,TGTGCCACCAGCCCCCGGGCCCAGGGTTATCAGCCCCAGCATTTT